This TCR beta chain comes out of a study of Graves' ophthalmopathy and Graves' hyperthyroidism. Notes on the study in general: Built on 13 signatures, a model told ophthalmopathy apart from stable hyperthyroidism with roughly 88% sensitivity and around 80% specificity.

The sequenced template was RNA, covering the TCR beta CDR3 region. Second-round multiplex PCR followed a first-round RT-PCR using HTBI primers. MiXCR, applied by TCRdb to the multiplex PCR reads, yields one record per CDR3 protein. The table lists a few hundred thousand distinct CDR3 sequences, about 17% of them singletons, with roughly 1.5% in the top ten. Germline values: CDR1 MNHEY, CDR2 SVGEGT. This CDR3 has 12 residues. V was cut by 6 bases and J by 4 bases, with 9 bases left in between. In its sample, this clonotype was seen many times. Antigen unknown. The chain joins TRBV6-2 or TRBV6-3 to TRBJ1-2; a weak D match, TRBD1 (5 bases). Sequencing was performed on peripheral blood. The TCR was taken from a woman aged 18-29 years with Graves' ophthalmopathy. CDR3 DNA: TGTGCCAGCAGGAAGGGGTCCTATGGCTACACCTTC. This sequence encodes CASRKGSYGYTF.